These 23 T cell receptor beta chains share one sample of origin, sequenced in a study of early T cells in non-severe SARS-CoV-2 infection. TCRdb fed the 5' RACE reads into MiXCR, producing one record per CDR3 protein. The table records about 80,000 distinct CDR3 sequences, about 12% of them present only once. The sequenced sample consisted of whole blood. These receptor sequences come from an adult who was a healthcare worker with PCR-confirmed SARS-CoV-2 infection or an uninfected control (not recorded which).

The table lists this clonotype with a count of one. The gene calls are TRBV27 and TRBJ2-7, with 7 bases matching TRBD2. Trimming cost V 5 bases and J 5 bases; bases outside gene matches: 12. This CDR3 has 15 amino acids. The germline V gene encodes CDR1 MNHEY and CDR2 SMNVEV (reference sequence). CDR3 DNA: TGTGCCAGCAGTGTGCTCGGCGGGAGCACCCACGAGCAGTACTTC. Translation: CASSVLGGSTHEQYF.

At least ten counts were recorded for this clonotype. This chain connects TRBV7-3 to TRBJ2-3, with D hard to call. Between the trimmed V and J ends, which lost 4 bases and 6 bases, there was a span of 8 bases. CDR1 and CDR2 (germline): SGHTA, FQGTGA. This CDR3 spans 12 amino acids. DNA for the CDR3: TGTGCCAGCAGCTCAATGGGGGATACGCAGTATTTT. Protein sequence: CASSSMGDTQYF.

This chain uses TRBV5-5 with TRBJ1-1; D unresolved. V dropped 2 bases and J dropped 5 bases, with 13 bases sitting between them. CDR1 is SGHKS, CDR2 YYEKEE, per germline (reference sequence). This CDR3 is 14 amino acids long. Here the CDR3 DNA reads TGTGCCAGCAGCTTCGACCTCCGACGGACTGAAGCTTTCTTT. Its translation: CASSFDLRRTEAFF.

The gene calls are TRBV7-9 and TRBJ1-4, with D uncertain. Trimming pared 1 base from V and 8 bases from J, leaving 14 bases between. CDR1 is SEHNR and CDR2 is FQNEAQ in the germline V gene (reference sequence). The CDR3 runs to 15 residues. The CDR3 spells CASSLVRPMKEKLFF. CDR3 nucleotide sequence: TGTGCCAGCAGCTTAGTTAGGCCGATGAAGGAAAAACTGTTTTTT.

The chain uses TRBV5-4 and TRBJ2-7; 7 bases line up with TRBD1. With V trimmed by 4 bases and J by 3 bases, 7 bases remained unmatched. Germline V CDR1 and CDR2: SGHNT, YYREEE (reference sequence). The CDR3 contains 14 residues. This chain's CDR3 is CASSLRGGGYEQYF. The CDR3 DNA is TGTGCCAGCAGCCTGAGAGGGGGCGGCTACGAGCAGTACTTC.

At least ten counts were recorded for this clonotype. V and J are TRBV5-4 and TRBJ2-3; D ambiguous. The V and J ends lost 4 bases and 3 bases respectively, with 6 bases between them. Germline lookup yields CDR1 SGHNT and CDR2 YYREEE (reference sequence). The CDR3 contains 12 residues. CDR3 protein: CASSQETDTQYF. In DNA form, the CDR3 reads TGTGCCAGCAGCCAGGAGACAGATACGCAGTATTTT.

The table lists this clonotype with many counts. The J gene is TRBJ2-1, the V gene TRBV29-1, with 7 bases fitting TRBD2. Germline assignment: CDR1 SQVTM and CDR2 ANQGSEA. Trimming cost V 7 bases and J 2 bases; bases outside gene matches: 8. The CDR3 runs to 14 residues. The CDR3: CSGMAGVAYNEQFF. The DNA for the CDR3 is TGCAGCGGGATGGCGGGAGTCGCCTACAATGAGCAGTTCTTC.

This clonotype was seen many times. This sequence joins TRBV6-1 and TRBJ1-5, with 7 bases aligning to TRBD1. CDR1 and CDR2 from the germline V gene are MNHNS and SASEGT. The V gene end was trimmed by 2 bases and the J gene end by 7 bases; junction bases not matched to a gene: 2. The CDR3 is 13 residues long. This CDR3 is CASSEQGGQPQHF. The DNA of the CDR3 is TGTGCCAGCAGTGAACAGGGGGGCCAGCCCCAGCATTTT.

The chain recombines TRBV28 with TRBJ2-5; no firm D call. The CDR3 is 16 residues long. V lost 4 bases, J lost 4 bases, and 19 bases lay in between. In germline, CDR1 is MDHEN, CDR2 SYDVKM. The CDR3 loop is CASSSFVVGSRETQYF. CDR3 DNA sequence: TGTGCCAGCAGTTCCTTCGTTGTAGGTTCACGAGAGACCCAGTACTTC.

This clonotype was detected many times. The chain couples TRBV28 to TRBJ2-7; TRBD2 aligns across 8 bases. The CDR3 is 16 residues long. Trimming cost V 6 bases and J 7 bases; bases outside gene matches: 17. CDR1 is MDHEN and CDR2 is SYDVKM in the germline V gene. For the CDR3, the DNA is TGTGCCAGCAGCCCCTCTCCCCCAGCGGGAGATCGGGAGCAGTACTTC. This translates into CASSPSPPAGDREQYF.

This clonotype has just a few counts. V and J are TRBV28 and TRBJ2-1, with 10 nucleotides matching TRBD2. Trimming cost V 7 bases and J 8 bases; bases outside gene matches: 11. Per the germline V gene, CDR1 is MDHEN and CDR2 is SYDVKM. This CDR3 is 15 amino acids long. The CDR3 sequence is CASTGLAEISDEQFF. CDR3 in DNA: TGTGCCAGCACTGGACTAGCGGAGATTTCCGATGAGCAGTTCTTC.

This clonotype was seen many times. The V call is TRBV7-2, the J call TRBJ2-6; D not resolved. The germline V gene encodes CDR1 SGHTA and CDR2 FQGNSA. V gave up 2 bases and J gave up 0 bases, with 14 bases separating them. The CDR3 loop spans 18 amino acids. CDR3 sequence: CASSLQGRLTSGANVLTF. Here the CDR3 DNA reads TGTGCCAGCAGCTTACAAGGTCGACTTACCTCTGGGGCCAACGTCCTGACTTTC.

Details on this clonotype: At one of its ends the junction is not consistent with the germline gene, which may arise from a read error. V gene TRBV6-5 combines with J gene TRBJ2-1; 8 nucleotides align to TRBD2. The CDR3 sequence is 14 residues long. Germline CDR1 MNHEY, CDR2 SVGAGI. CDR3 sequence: CVSGEVAGRYEQFF. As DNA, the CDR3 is TGTGTCAGCGGCGAGGTAGCGGGAAGGTATGAGCAGTTCTTC.

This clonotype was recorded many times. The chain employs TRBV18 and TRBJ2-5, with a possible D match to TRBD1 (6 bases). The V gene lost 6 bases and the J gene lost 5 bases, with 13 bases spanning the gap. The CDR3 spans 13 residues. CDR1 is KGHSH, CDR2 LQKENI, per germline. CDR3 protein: CASSHDRMETQYF. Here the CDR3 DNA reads TGTGCCAGCTCCCACGACAGGATGGAGACCCAGTACTTC.

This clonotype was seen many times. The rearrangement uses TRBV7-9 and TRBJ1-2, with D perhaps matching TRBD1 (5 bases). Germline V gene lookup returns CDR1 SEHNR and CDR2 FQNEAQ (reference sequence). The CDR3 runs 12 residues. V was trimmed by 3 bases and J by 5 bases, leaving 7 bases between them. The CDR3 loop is CASSLDKYGYTF. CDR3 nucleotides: TGTGCCAGCAGCTTGGACAAGTATGGCTACACCTTC.

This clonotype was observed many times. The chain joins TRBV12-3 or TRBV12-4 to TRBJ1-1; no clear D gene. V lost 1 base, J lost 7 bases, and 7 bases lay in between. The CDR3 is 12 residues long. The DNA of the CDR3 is TGTGCCAGCAGTTTAGGGGGTTATGAAGCTTTCTTT. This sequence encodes CASSLGGYEAFF.

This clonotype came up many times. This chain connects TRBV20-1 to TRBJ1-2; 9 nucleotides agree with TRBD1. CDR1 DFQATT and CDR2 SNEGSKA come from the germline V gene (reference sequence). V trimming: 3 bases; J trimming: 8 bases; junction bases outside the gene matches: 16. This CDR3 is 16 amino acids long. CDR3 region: CSASPGQGSKYAGYTF. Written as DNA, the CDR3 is TGCAGTGCTAGCCCGGGACAGGGAAGTAAATATGCGGGCTACACCTTC.

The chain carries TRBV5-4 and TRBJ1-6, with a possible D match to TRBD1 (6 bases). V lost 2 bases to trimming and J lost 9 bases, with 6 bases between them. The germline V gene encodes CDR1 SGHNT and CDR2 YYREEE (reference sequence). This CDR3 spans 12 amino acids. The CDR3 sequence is CASSLQGSPLHF. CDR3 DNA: TGTGCCAGCAGCTTACAGGGTTCACCCCTCCACTTT.

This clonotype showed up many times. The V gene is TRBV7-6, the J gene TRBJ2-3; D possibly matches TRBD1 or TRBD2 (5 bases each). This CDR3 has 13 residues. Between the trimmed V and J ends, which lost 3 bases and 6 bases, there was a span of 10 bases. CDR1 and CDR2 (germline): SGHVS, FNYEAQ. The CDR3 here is CASSLVGEDTQYF. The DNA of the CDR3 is TGTGCCAGCAGCTTGGTGGGGGAGGATACGCAGTATTTT. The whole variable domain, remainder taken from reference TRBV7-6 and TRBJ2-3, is GAGVSQSPRYKVTKRGQDVALRCDPISGHVSLYWYRQALGQGPEFLTYFNYEAQQDKSGLPNDRFSAERPEGSISTLTIQRTEQRDSAMYRCASSLVGEDTQYFGPGTRLTVL.

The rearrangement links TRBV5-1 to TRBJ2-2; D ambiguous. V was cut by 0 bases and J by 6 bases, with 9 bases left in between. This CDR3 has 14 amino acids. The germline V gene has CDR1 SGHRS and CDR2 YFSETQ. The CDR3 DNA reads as TGCGCCAGCAGCTTGGAGATGCTAGCCGGGGAGCTGTTTTTT. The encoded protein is CASSLEMLAGELFF.

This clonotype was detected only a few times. This chain's CDR3 is CASSEPGGQIDTGELFF. The CDR3 DNA reads as TGTGCCAGCAGTGAACCCGGCGGGCAGATTGACACCGGGGAGCTGTTTTTT. J is TRBJ2-2 and V is TRBV2; tentative D call: TRBD2 (5 bases). The CDR3 is made up of 17 amino acids. V was clipped by 2 bases and J by 3 bases, with 16 bases between them. Germline loops: CDR1 SNHLY, CDR2 FYNNEI.

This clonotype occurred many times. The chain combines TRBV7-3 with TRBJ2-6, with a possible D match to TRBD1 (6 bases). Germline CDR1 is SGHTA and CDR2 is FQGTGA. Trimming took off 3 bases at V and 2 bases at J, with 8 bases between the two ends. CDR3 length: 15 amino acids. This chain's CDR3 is CASSFTGPGANVLTF. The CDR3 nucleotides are TGTGCCAGCAGCTTTACAGGGCCTGGGGCCAACGTCCTGACTTTC.

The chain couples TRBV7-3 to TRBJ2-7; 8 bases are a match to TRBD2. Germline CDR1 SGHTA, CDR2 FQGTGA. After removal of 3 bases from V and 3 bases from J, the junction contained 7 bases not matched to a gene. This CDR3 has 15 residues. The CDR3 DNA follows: TGTGCCAGCAGCTTGGGGGCAGCGGGAGTCTACGAGCAGTACTTC. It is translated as CASSLGAAGVYEQYF.